These 4 T cell receptor beta chains were all obtained from the same sample, sequenced in a study of blood T cells in healthy people across ages (dated by TCRdb to 2014 to 2015). Libraries were constructed by 5' RACE. The listed sequencing device is Illumina HiSeq 2500. The second PCR ran for roughly 7 to 11 cycles and used a J-beta primer mix along with a sample-barcoded 5' primer. TCRdb applied fastp at Q25 and MiXCR to the public reads, then kept only in-frame beta chains. Rows with a matching CDR3 protein are joined into one entry that keeps the most common DNA and genes. The sample contains about 1,500,000 distinct CDR3 sequences, 28% of them found a single time. The ten largest clones take up 6.5% to 8.5% of the sample. The sequenced sample was blood. The receptor set was obtained from a woman in her 30s in good health.

This sequence joins TRBV14 and TRBJ2-1; 8 positions match TRBD2. Germline V gene lookup returns CDR1 SGHDN and CDR2 FVKESK. The CDR3 length is 15 residues. V lost 5 bases, J lost 3 bases, and 6 bases stayed unmatched. The CDR3 region is CASSAGLAYYNEQFF. The CDR3 DNA is TGTGCCAGCAGCGCCGGACTAGCTTACTACAATGAGCAGTTCTTC.

This clonotype occurred a few times. V and J are TRBV6-6 and TRBJ2-1, with 7 nucleotides matching TRBD2. J was trimmed by 3 bases and V by 5 bases; bases with no gene match: 10. Germline assignment: CDR1 MNHNY and CDR2 SVGAGI (reference sequence). CDR3 length: 16 residues. The CDR3 nucleotides read TGTGCCAGCAGTCTCGGCGGGACTACCCACTACAATGAGCAGTTCTTC. The encoded protein is CASSLGGTTHYNEQFF.

The rearrangement uses TRBV20-1 and TRBJ2-5, with D perhaps TRBD2 (6 bases). Between the trimmed V and J ends, which lost 7 bases and 2 bases, there was a span of 11 bases. This CDR3 has 12 residues. Germline V gene sequence: CDR1 DFQATT, CDR2 SNEGSKA (reference sequence). The CDR3 sequence is CSVIGTQETQYF. The CDR3 DNA is TGCAGTGTTATTGGGACTCAAGAGACCCAGTACTTC.

The chain carries TRBV4-1 and TRBJ2-4; maybe TRBD2 (5 bases). This CDR3 spans 15 amino acids. The germline CDR1 and CDR2 sequences are MGHRA and YSYEKL. The V gene lost 1 base and the J gene lost 5 bases, with 12 bases spanning the gap. CDR3 nucleotides: TGCGCCAGCAGCCAAGGAGGAGGTCAGCAAAACATTCAGTACTTC. Amino acid sequence: CASSQGGGQQNIQYF.